The 21 T cell receptor beta chains below were found in one sample sequenced in a study of control samples from healthy donors and cancer patients. The table came from immunoSEQ multiplex PCR; TCRdb's copy has only in-frame clones and leaves some out. The profile shows 97,000 or so clones, roughly 94% of them singletons. Sequencing input: blood. Receptor source: a woman under 30 in good health.

The rearrangement uses TRBV6-5 and TRBJ2-1, with TRBD1 matching 9 bases. The junction had 5 bases not matched to a gene; V was cut back by 4 bases and J by 4 bases. The CDR3 has 15 amino acids. Germline V gene data show CDR1 as MNHEY and CDR2 as SVGAGI. The CDR3 loop reads CASSLQTGGYNEQFF. DNA of the CDR3: TGTGCCAGCAGTTTACAGACAGGGGGATACAATGAGCAGTTCTTC.

This chain joins TRBV2 and TRBJ2-5; 11 bases are shared with TRBD2. This CDR3 is built from 16 residues. With V trimmed by 0 bases and J by 3 bases, 3 bases remained unmatched. From germline, CDR1 is SNHLY and CDR2 FYNNEI. The CDR3 bases are TGTGCCAGCAGTGAAGCCCCTAGCGGGGGGAAAGAGACCCAGTACTTC. Protein sequence: CASSEAPSGGKETQYF.

This clone was observed once. The V gene is TRBV13, the J gene TRBJ1-1; 10 nucleotides line up with TRBD1. The CDR3 has 14 residues. The ends lost 5 bases at V and 3 bases at J; junction bases unmatched: 3. Germline V gives CDR1 PRHDT, CDR2 FYEKMQ (reference sequence). CDR3 bases: TGTGCCAGCAGCCCGGACAGGGGGTACACTGAAGCTTTCTTT. This sequence encodes CASSPDRGYTEAFF.

In this sample, this clone turned up a few times. The V gene is TRBV4-1, the J gene TRBJ2-5, with TRBD1 identical over 8 bases. Germline V gene data show CDR1 as MGHRA and CDR2 as YSYEKL. V lost 2 bases and J lost 0; bases outside the gene matches: 2. The CDR3 consists of 15 residues. The CDR3: CASSQPDRDQETQYF. The CDR3 DNA reads as TGCGCCAGCAGCCAACCGGACAGGGACCAAGAGACCCAGTACTTC.

The chain carries TRBV19 and TRBJ2-3; D unclear. The CDR3 has 14 residues. Trimming took off 5 bases at V and 0 bases at J, with 9 bases between the two ends. Germline assignment: CDR1 LNHDA and CDR2 SQIVND (reference sequence). CDR3 nucleotide sequence: TGTGCCAGTAGTCCCCTCCCTAGCACAGATACGCAGTATTTT. This translates into CASSPLPSTDTQYF.

J is TRBJ1-5 and V is TRBV12-3 or TRBV12-4, with D possibly matching TRBD1 (5 bases). The CDR3 totals 13 residues. With 7 bases removed from V and 3 bases from J, the gap between germline ends came to 10 bases. The CDR3 region is CASTLDTNQPQHF. In nucleotides, the CDR3 is TGTGCCAGCACCCTGGACACCAATCAGCCCCAGCATTTT.

The chain recombines TRBV19 with TRBJ1-1; no clear D. CDR1 is LNHDA and CDR2 is SQIVND in the germline V gene (reference sequence). V dropped 4 bases and J dropped 6 bases, with 21 bases sitting between them. This CDR3 is built from 16 residues. The DNA for the CDR3 is TGTGCCAGTAGTACCCCCCCCGGTGCCGGTGGGGCTGAAGCTTTCTTT. Translated: CASSTPPGAGGAEAFF.

The V gene is TRBV10-3, the J gene TRBJ2-2; TRBD2 matches at 8 bases. CDR3 size: 15 residues. Germline CDR1 ENHRY, CDR2 SYGVKD. Trimming cost V 10 bases and J 7 bases; bases outside gene matches: 14. The CDR3 DNA reads as TGTGCCACCAACCCAAGGGGACTAGAGGGCGGGGAGCTGTTTTTT. It is translated as CATNPRGLEGGELFF.

The chain employs TRBV9 and TRBJ2-3, with 8 bases aligning to TRBD2. This CDR3 is built from 16 residues. J lost 1 base, V lost 4 bases, and 8 bases had no gene match. The germline V gene has CDR1 SGDLS and CDR2 YYNGEE. DNA for the CDR3: TGTGCCAGCAGCCCATCACTCGGGAGGGGCACAGATACGCAGTATTTT. Amino acid sequence: CASSPSLGRGTDTQYF.

V gene TRBV28 combines with J gene TRBJ2-1, with 9 bases aligning to TRBD2. Germline CDR1 is MDHEN and CDR2 is SYDVKM. After removal of 3 bases from V and 3 bases from J, the junction contained 6 bases not matched to a gene. This CDR3 has 16 amino acids. In DNA, the CDR3 is TGTGCCAGCAGTTTTTTCCTAGCGGGACACTACAATGAGCAGTTCTTC. Translation: CASSFFLAGHYNEQFF.

V usage is TRBV7-3 and J usage is TRBJ2-2, with 8 bases that match TRBD1. Germline V gene sequence: CDR1 SGHTA, CDR2 FQGTGA. This CDR3 region has 16 residues. J lost 5 bases, V lost 1 base, and 6 bases had no gene match. The CDR3 reads CASSLIGTGGTGELFF. CDR3 DNA: TGTGCCAGCAGCTTAATCGGGACAGGCGGTACCGGGGAGCTGTTTTTT.

V usage is TRBV24-1 and J usage is TRBJ2-5; tentatively, D is TRBD2 (5 bases). The CDR3 loop spans 13 amino acids. The V end was cut by 6 bases, the J end by 2 bases, with 9 bases between. Germline CDR1 and CDR2: KGHDR and SFDVKD. The CDR3 loop is CATSSAGQETQYF. DNA of the CDR3: TGTGCCACCAGTTCCGCGGGTCAAGAGACCCAGTACTTC.

The rearrangement joins TRBV7-6 to TRBJ2-7; 10 nucleotides line up with TRBD1. Germline loops: CDR1 SGHVS, CDR2 FNYEAQ. This CDR3 region has 15 residues. V dropped 4 bases and J dropped 4; count of bases not matched to a gene: 7. This CDR3 is CASSSDRDRGYEQYF. The CDR3 bases are TGTGCCAGCAGCTCAGACCGGGACAGGGGTTACGAGCAGTACTTC.

The gene calls are TRBV7-3 and TRBJ1-1, with 8 nucleotides matching TRBD1. The CDR3 sequence is 15 residues long. V gave up 0 bases and J gave up 5 bases; unmatched junction bases: 5. Germline loops: CDR1 SGHTA, CDR2 FQGTGA. CDR3 sequence reads: CASSLTQGASTEAFF. The CDR3 region has the DNA TGTGCCAGCAGCTTAACCCAGGGGGCGAGTACTGAAGCTTTCTTT.

This CDR3 is CASSARDRHRDEQFF. Written as DNA, the CDR3 is TGTGCCAGTAGTGCCCGGGACAGGCACAGGGATGAGCAGTTCTTC. The rearrangement links TRBV19 to TRBJ2-1; 8 nucleotides align to TRBD1. The trim removed 5 bases at V and 8 bases at J, leaving 11 bases unmatched. Germline CDR1 reads LNHDA; CDR2 reads SQIVND (reference sequence). This CDR3 is built from 15 residues.

The CDR3 coding sequence is TGCGCCAGCAGCCAAGTGCGGGCCGACGAGCAGTACTTC. It translates to CASSQVRADEQYF. The rearrangement uses TRBV4-1 and TRBJ2-7; D might be TRBD2 (5 bases). V was clipped by 1 base and J by 5 bases, with 9 bases between them. CDR1 and CDR2 from the germline V gene are MGHRA and YSYEKL. The CDR3 runs 13 residues.

This chain uses TRBV2 with TRBJ2-3; the D gene is possibly TRBD1 (5 bases). V was trimmed by 6 bases and J by 2 bases, leaving 12 bases between them. This CDR3 has 14 amino acids. Germline V lookup: CDR1 SNHLY, CDR2 FYNNEI. The CDR3 bases are TGTGCCAGCAGGAGAGGACAAACCACAGATACGCAGTATTTT. It codes for CASRRGQTTDTQYF. Full variable domain (remainder filled in from reference TRBV2 and TRBJ2-3): EPEVTQTPSHQVTQMGQEVILRCVPISNHLYFYWYRQILGQKVEFLVSFYNNEISEKSEIFDDQFSVERPDGSNFTLKIRSTKLEDSAMYFCASRRGQTTDTQYFGPGTRLTVL.

The genes are TRBV18 and TRBJ1-2; TRBD1 agrees at 8 bases. The CDR3 extends over 13 amino acids. V lost 3 bases to trimming and J lost 8 bases; unmatched junction nucleotides: 5. Germline values: CDR1 KGHSH, CDR2 LQKENI. The CDR3: CASSPKDRAGYTF. CDR3 coding DNA: TGTGCCAGCTCACCGAAGGACAGGGCCGGCTACACCTTC.

The CDR3 reads CASSQGGKNIQYF. The CDR3 DNA reads TGTGCCAGCAGCCAGGGGGGAAAAAACATTCAGTACTTC. This chain uses TRBV14 with TRBJ2-4, with D maybe TRBD2 (6 bases). This CDR3 has 13 amino acids. The V gene's germline CDR1 is SGHDN and CDR2 FVKESK. Trimming shortened V by 3 bases and J by 4 bases, and 7 bases separated the two germline ends.

This chain joins TRBV11-3 and TRBJ2-4; D remains ambiguous. Germline values: CDR1 SGHNT, CDR2 YENEEA. The V end was cut by 2 bases, the J end by 7 bases, with 9 bases between. This CDR3 contains 13 residues. The CDR3 loop reads CASSLWSGNIQYF. The CDR3 bases are TGTGCCAGCAGCTTATGGTCAGGCAACATTCAGTACTTC.

The rearrangement links TRBV2 to TRBJ2-5; possibly TRBD1 for D (6 bases). Trimming took 5 bases from V and 3 from J, leaving 19 bases between them. Germline V gene sequence: CDR1 SNHLY, CDR2 FYNNEI. This CDR3 region has 16 residues. The CDR3 DNA sequence: TGTGCCAGCAGTATTCCGGGACAAGGGGTAAAAGAGACCCAGTACTTC. Translation: CASSIPGQGVKETQYF. The complete variable domain, with remaining parts taken from reference TRBV2 and TRBJ2-5, reads EPEVTQTPSHQVTQMGQEVILRCVPISNHLYFYWYRQILGQKVEFLVSFYNNEISEKSEIFDDQFSVERPDGSNFTLKIRSTKLEDSAMYFCASSIPGQGVKETQYFGPGTRLLVL.